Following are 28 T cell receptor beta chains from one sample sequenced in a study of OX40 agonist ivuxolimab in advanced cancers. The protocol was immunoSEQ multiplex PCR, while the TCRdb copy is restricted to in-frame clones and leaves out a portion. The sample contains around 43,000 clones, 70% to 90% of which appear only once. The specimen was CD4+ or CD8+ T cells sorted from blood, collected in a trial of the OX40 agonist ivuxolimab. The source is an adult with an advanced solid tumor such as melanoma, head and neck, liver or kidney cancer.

The CDR3 bases are TGTGCCAGCAGCTTAGACAACACAGATACGCAGTATTTT. Translated: CASSLDNTDTQYF. This chain uses TRBV5-4 with TRBJ2-3; no definite D call. V was clipped by 2 bases and J by 2 bases, with 6 bases between them. Per germline, CDR1 SGHNT and CDR2 YYREEE (reference sequence). The CDR3 contains 13 residues. The whole variable domain, remainder taken from reference TRBV5-4 and TRBJ2-3, is ETGVTQSPTHLIKTRGQQVTLRCSSQSGHNTVSWYQQALGQGPQFIFQYYREEENGRGNFPPRFSGLQFPNYSSELNVNALELDDSALYLCASSLDNTDTQYFGPGTRLTVL.

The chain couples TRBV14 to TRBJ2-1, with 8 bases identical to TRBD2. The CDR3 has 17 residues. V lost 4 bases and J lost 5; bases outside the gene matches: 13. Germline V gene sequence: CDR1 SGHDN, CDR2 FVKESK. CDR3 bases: TGTGCCAGCAGCCCACCTGGGAGCGGGAGTGGAGACAATGAGCAGTTCTTC. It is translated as CASSPPGSGSGDNEQFF. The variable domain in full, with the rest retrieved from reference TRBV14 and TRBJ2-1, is EAGVTQFPSHSVIEKGQTVTLRCDPISGHDNLYWYRRVMGKEIKFLLHFVKESKQDESGMPNNRFLAERTGGTYSTLKVQPAELEDSGVYFCASSPPGSGSGDNEQFFGPGTRLTVL.

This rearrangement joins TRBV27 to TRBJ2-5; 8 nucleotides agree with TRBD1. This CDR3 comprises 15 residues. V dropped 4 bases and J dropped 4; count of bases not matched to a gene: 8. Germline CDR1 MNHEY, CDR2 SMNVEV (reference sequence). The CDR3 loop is CASSSSLTGGETQYF. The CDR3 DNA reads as TGTGCCAGCAGTTCCAGCCTCACAGGGGGAGAGACCCAGTACTTC.

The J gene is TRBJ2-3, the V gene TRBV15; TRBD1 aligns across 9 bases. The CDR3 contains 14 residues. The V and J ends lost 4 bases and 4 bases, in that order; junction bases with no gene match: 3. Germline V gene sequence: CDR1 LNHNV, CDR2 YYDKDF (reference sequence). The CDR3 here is CATSTTGGADTQYF. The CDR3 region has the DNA TGTGCCACCAGCACGACAGGGGGTGCAGATACGCAGTATTTT.

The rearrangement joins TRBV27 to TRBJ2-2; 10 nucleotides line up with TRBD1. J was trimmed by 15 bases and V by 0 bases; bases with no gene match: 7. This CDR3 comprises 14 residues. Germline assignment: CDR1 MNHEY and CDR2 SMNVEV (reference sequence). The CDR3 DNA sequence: TGTGCCAGCAGTTTATCTATGGGACAGGGGACGGTGTTTTTT. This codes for CASSLSMGQGTVFF.

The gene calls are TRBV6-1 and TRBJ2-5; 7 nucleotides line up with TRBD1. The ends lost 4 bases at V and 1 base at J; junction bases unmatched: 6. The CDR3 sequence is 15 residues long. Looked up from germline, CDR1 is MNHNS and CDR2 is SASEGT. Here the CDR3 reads CASSGMTGTQETQYF. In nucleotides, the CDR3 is TGTGCCAGCAGTGGTATGACAGGGACCCAAGAGACCCAGTACTTC.

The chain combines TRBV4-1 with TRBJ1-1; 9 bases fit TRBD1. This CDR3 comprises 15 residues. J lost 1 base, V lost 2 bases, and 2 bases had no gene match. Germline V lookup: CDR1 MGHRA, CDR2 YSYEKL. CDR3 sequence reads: CASSQKTGGNTEAFF. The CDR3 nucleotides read TGCGCCAGCAGCCAAAAGACAGGGGGGAACACTGAAGCTTTCTTT.

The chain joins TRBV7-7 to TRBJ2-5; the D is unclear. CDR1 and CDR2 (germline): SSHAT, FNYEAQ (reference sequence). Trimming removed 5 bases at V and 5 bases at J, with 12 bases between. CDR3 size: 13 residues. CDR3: CASSEDLEETQYF. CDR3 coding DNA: TGTGCCAGCAGCGAGGACCTCGAGGAGACCCAGTACTTC. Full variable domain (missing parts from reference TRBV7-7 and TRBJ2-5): GAGVSQSPRYKVTKRGQDVTLRCDPISSHATLYWYQQALGQGPEFLTYFNYEAQPDKSGLPSDRFSAERPEGSISTLTIQRTEQRDSAMYRCASSEDLEETQYFGPGTRLLVL.

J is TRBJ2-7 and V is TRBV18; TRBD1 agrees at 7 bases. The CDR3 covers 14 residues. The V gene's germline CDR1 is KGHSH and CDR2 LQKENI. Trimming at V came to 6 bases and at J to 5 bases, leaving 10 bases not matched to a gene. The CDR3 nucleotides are TGTGCCAGCTCGCCAAACGACAGGGCCCACGAGCAGTACTTC. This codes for CASSPNDRAHEQYF.

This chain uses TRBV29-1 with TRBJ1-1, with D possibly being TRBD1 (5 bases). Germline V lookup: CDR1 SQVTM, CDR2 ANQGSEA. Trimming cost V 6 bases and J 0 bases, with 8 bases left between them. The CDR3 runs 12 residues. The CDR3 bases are TGCAGCGTCGGGGCCCTGAACACTGAAGCTTTCTTT. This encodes CSVGALNTEAFF.

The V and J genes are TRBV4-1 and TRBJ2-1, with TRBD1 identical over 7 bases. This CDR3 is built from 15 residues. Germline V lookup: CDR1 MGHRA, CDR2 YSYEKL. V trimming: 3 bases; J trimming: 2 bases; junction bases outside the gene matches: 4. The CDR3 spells CASSHLTGTYNEQFF. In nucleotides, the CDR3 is TGCGCCAGCAGCCACCTGACAGGGACCTACAATGAGCAGTTCTTC.

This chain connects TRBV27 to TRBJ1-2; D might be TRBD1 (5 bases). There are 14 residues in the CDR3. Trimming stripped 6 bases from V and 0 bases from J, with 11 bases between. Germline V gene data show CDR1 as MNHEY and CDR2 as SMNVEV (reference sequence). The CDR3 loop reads CASRARGPNYGYTF. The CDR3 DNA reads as TGTGCCAGCAGGGCTCGGGGCCCTAACTATGGCTACACCTTC.

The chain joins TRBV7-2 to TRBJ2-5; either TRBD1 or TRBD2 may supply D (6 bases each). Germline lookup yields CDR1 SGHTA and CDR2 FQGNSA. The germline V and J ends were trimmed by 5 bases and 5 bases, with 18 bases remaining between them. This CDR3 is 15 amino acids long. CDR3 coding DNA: TGTGCCAGCAGCCAGGACCCCCGGGGGCGCGAGACCCAGTACTTC. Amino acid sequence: CASSQDPRGRETQYF.

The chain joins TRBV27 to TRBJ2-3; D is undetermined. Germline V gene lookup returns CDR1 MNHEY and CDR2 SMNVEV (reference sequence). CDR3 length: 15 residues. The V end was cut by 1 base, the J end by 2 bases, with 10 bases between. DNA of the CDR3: TGTGCCAGCAGTTTATATGGCACAACCACAGATACGCAGTATTTT. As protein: CASSLYGTTTDTQYF.

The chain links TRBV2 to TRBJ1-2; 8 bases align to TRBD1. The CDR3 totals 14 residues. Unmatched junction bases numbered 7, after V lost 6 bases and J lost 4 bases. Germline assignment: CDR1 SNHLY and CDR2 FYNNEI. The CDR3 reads CASSPKTGAYGYTF. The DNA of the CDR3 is TGTGCCAGCAGCCCCAAGACAGGGGCCTATGGCTACACCTTC. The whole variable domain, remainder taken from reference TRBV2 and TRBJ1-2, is EPEVTQTPSHQVTQMGQEVILRCVPISNHLYFYWYRQILGQKVEFLVSFYNNEISEKSEIFDDQFSVERPDGSNFTLKIRSTKLEDSAMYFCASSPKTGAYGYTFGSGTRLTVV.

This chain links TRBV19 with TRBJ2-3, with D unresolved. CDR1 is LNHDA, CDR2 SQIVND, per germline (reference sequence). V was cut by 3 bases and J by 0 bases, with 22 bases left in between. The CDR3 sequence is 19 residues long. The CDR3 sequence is CASSMGLGLALTSTDTQYF. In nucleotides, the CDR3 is TGTGCCAGTAGTATGGGTCTCGGGCTGGCACTCACTAGCACAGATACGCAGTATTTT.

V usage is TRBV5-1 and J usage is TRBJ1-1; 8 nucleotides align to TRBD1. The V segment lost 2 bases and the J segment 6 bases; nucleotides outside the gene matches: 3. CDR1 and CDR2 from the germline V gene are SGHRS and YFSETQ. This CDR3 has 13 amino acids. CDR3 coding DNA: TGCGCCAGCAGCTTCGACAGGGGCCCTGAAGCTTTCTTT. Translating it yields CASSFDRGPEAFF.

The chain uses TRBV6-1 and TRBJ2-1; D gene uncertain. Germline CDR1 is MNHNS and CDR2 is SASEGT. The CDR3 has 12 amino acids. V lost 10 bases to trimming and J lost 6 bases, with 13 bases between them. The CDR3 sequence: CATSVSGNEQFF. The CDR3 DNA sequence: TGTGCCACATCGGTTTCGGGCAATGAGCAGTTCTTC.

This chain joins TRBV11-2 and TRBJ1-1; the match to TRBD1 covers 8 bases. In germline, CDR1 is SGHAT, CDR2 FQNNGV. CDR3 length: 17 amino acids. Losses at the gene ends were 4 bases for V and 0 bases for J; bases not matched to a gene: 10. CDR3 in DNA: TGTGCCAGCAGCTCGCATTCCAGGGGGCGCGTGAACACTGAAGCTTTCTTT. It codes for CASSSHSRGRVNTEAFF.

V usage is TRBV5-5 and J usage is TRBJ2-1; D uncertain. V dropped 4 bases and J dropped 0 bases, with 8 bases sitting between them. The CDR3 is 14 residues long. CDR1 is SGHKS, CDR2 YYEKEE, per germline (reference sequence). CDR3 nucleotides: TGTGCCAGCAGCCTGGGAAGCTCCTACAATGAGCAGTTCTTC. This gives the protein CASSLGSSYNEQFF. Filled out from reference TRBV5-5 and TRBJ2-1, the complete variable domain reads DAGVTQSPTHLIKTRGQQVTLRCSPISGHKSVSWYQQVLGQGPQFIFQYYEKEERGRGNFPDRFSARQFPNYSSELNVNALLLGDSALYLCASSLGSSYNEQFFGPGTRLTVL.

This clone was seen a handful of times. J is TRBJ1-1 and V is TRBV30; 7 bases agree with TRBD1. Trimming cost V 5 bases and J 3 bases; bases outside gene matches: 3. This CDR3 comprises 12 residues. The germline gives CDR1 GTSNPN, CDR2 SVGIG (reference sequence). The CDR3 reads CAWLGGYTEAFF. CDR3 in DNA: TGTGCCTGGTTAGGGGGCTACACTGAAGCTTTCTTT.

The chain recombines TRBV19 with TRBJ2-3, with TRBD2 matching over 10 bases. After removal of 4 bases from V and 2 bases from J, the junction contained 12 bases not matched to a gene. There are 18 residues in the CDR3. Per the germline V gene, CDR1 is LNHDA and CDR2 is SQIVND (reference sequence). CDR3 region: CASSSWRLAGLTTDTQYF. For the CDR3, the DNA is TGTGCCAGTAGTAGTTGGAGACTAGCGGGCCTAACCACAGATACGCAGTATTTT.

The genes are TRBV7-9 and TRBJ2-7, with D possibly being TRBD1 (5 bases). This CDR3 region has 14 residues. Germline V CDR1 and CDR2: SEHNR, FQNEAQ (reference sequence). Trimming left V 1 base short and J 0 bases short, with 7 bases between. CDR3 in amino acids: CASSLGGFSYEQYF. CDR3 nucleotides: TGTGCCAGCAGCTTAGGGGGCTTCTCCTACGAGCAGTACTTC.

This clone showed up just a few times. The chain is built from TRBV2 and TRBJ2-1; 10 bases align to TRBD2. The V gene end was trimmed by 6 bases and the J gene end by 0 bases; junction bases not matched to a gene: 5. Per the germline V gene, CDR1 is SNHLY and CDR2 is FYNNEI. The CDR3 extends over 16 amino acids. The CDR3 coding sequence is TGTGCCAGCAGCCGAAGCGGGGGGGTCTCCTACAATGAGCAGTTCTTC. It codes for CASSRSGGVSYNEQFF.

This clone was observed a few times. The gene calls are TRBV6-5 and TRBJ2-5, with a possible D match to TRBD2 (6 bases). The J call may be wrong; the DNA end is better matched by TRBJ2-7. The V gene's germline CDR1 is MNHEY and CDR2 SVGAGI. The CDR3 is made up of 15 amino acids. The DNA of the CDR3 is TGTGCCAGCAGTTACTCCCGGGGGATAGGATACGAGCAGTACTTC. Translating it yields CASSYSRGIGYEQYF.

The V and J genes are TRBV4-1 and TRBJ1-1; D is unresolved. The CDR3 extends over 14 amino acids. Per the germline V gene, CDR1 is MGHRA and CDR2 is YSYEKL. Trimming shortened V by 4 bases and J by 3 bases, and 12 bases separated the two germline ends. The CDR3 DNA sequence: TGCGCCAGCAGCCCGGGGTATCGGTACACTGAAGCTTTCTTT. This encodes CASSPGYRYTEAFF.

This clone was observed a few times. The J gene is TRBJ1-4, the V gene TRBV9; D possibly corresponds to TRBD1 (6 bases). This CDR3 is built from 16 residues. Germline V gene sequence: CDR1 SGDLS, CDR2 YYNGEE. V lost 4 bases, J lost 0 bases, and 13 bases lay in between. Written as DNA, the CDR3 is TGTGCCAGCAGCCCGGGCGGGGGGCCAACTAATGAAAAACTGTTTTTT. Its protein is CASSPGGGPTNEKLFF.

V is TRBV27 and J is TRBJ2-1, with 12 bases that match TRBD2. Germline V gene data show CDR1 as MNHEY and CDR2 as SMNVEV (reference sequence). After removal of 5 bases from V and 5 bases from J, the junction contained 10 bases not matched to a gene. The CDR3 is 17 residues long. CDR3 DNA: TGTGCCAGCAGTGTGATACTAGCGGGGGGCCCGGACAATGAGCAGTTCTTC. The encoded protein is CASSVILAGGPDNEQFF.